This passage covers 22 T cell receptor beta chains from one sample sequenced in a study of T cell clusters in autoimmune cytopenias. TRB rearrangements were amplified by touch-down multiplex PCR with mixed TRB-A/B primers. One entry per CDR3 protein, without DNA, is what TCRdb gives after re-calling the multiplex PCR reads. The sample table sets out 6,000 to 7,000 distinct CDR3 sequences. Tens of thousands of genome equivalents of blood DNA were amplified for TRB. Another study also made use of these data, one on T cell repertoires in aging, cancer and after chemotherapy.

Input material: peripheral blood. The receptors stem from a human donor in good health.

This sequence joins TRBV20-1 and TRBJ2-3. In germline, CDR1 is DFQATT, CDR2 SNEGSKA (reference sequence). The CDR3 is 14 residues long. This chain's CDR3 is CSAHDLKTTDTQYF.

The rearrangement joins TRBV20-1 to TRBJ1-2; TCRdb calls TRBD1, which cannot be checked without DNA. This CDR3 is built from 15 residues. Germline values: CDR1 DFQATT, CDR2 SNEGSKA (reference sequence). This CDR3 is CSARLGQGDNYGYTF.

The CDR3 is CASSYAPGDSGANVLTF. This sequence joins TRBV6-5 and TRBJ2-6. CDR1 is MNHEY and CDR2 is SVGAGI in the germline V gene. The CDR3 spans 17 residues.

Its frequency marks this clonotype as medium-sized (0.01 to 0.1%). V is TRBV5-5 and J is TRBJ1-5; TCRdb outputs TRBD1, but without DNA this stays unchecked. CDR3 length: 16 residues. Germline loops: CDR1 SGHKS, CDR2 YYEKEE (reference sequence). The CDR3 here is CASSSSRQGIAQPQHF.

This clonotype registers medium-sized (0.01 to 0.1%) by frequency. This chain uses TRBV29-1 with TRBJ2-7; checking the TCRdb D call of TRBD1 is not possible without DNA. The CDR3 runs to 12 residues. Germline values: CDR1 SQVTM, CDR2 ANQGSEA. The CDR3 is CSVDWGTDEQYF.

The rearrangement joins TRBV6-2 or TRBV6-3 to TRBJ1-5; TCRdb lists TRBD1, though no DNA is available to test this call. There are 15 residues in the CDR3. The germline V gene has CDR1 MNHEY and CDR2 SVGEGT. CDR3 residues: CASSFPTGNNQPQHF.

CDR3: CASRAGTGGSANVLTF. V and J are TRBV19 and TRBJ2-6; without DNA, the TCRdb call of TRBD1 cannot be checked. Germline CDR1 and CDR2: LNHDA and SQIVND (reference sequence). The CDR3 totals 16 residues.

By frequency, this clonotype registers medium-sized. The chain is built from TRBV19 and TRBJ2-7; checking the TCRdb D call of TRBD2 is not possible without DNA. Germline V gene data show CDR1 as LNHDA and CDR2 as SQIVND (reference sequence). This CDR3 contains 15 residues. The CDR3 sequence: CASSTAADSNYEQYF.

The gene calls are TRBV19 and TRBJ2-3; with no DNA, the TCRdb D assignment of TRBD1 cannot be verified. Per germline, CDR1 LNHDA and CDR2 SQIVND (reference sequence). The CDR3 runs 16 residues. The CDR3 loop is CASRGPGTVHTDTQYF.

The J gene is TRBJ1-2, the V gene TRBV10-3. The V gene's germline CDR1 is ENHRY and CDR2 SYGVKD. The CDR3 is made up of 13 amino acids. CDR3 residues: CAIALGPSDGYTF.

This CDR3 is CASSVRTGGQETQYF. The V gene is TRBV6-5, the J gene TRBJ2-5; TCRdb selects TRBD1, and the lack of DNA leaves this call unchecked. Germline CDR1 reads MNHEY; CDR2 reads SVGAGI. The CDR3 consists of 15 residues.

CDR3 amino acids: CASRGQGHSPLHF. The chain couples TRBV27 to TRBJ1-6; TCRdb's D call of TRBD1 is untestable without DNA. Germline values: CDR1 MNHEY, CDR2 SMNVEV (reference sequence). The CDR3 extends over 13 amino acids.

This clonotype is medium-sized by frequency. CDR3 sequence reads: CSVQSGSGIVAEAFF. This sequence joins TRBV29-1 and TRBJ1-1. This CDR3 is built from 15 residues. Germline assignment: CDR1 SQVTM and CDR2 ANQGSEA. Looking up the rest from reference TRBV29-1 and TRBJ1-1 gives the full variable domain: SAVISQKPSRDICQRGTSLTIQCQVDSQVTMMFWYRQQPGQSLTLIATANQGSEATYESGFVIDKFPISRPNLTFSTLTVSNMSPEDSSIYLCSVQSGSGIVAEAFFGQGTRLTVV.

According to its frequency, this clonotype is medium-sized (0.01 to 0.1%). The CDR3 loop reads CSVLRQGGDEKLFF. The chain joins TRBV29-1 to TRBJ1-4; TCRdb gives TRBD1 as the D gene, but with no DNA this cannot be confirmed. The CDR3 is 14 amino acids. Germline V gives CDR1 SQVTM, CDR2 ANQGSEA.

The chain joins TRBV20-1 to TRBJ1-2; the TCRdb call, TRBD1, lacks DNA for checking. CDR1 is DFQATT, CDR2 SNEGSKA, per germline (reference sequence). The CDR3 spans 14 residues. The CDR3 sequence is CSAPRGGERDGYTF.

The rearrangement joins TRBV6-1 to TRBJ1-2; there is no DNA to check the TCRdb D call of TRBD1. This CDR3 contains 11 residues. Germline V gene lookup returns CDR1 MNHNS and CDR2 SASEGT. CDR3 protein: CASSRQGAYTF.

This clonotype is called medium-sized based on its frequency. The rearrangement links TRBV15 to TRBJ2-7. There are 15 residues in the CDR3. Germline assignment: CDR1 LNHNV and CDR2 YYDKDF (reference sequence). The CDR3 protein is CATSRDTGSTYEQYF. The full variable domain, with the rest looked up from reference TRBV15 and TRBJ2-7, is DAMVIQNPRYQVTQFGKPVTLSCSQTLNHNVMYWYQQKSSQAPKLLFHYYDKDFNNEADTPDNFQSRRPNTSFCFLDIRSPGLGDTAMYLCATSRDTGSTYEQYFGPGTRLTVT.

This clonotype is medium-sized by frequency. The V call is TRBV27, the J call TRBJ2-7; TCRdb calls TRBD1, which cannot be checked without DNA. The germline gives CDR1 MNHEY, CDR2 SMNVEV (reference sequence). The CDR3 has 13 amino acids. CDR3 region: CASSYRTAYEQYF.

This chain joins TRBV20-1 and TRBJ2-3; TCRdb's assignment of TRBD1 cannot be checked, as there is no DNA. This CDR3 region has 14 residues. Per the germline V gene, CDR1 is DFQATT and CDR2 is SNEGSKA (reference sequence). This chain's CDR3 is CSVVAGAGTDTQYF.

V and J are TRBV20-1 and TRBJ1-1. This CDR3 spans 12 amino acids. Per the germline V gene, CDR1 is DFQATT and CDR2 is SNEGSKA (reference sequence). CDR3 region: CSASKENTEAFF.

V gene TRBV20-1 combines with J gene TRBJ1-5; TCRdb selects TRBD1, and the lack of DNA leaves this call unchecked. The CDR3 runs 15 residues. The germline gives CDR1 DFQATT, CDR2 SNEGSKA (reference sequence). The CDR3 spells CSASSGTGTNQPQHF.

This clonotype is called medium-sized based on its frequency. This chain links TRBV19 with TRBJ1-1; the D gene TCRdb calls, TRBD1, cannot be checked with no DNA. Germline V CDR1 and CDR2: LNHDA, SQIVND (reference sequence). The CDR3 is 16 amino acids. CDR3 residues: CASSITALLMATEAFF.